This TCR beta chain originates from a study of blood T cell repertoires in COVID-19. Trimming took 5 bases from V and 4 from J; bases not matched to a gene: 6. CDR1 is LGHDT and CDR2 is YNNKEL in the germline V gene (reference sequence). This CDR3 has 15 amino acids. Data came from immunoSEQ multiplex PCR; TCRdb stores just in-frame clones and leaves some out. The data contain 200,000 or so clones, 80% of them singletons. This sequence originates from a woman in her 40s with acute COVID-19. The sequencing input was PBMCs or T cells enriched from blood (not recorded which). The chain couples TRBV3-1 (or the pseudogene TRBV3-2) to TRBJ1-3, with 9 bases fitting TRBD1. The CDR3 loop is CASSSTGGFGNTIYF. The DNA for the CDR3 is TGTGCCAGCAGCTCGACAGGGGGTTTCGGAAACACCATATATTTT.